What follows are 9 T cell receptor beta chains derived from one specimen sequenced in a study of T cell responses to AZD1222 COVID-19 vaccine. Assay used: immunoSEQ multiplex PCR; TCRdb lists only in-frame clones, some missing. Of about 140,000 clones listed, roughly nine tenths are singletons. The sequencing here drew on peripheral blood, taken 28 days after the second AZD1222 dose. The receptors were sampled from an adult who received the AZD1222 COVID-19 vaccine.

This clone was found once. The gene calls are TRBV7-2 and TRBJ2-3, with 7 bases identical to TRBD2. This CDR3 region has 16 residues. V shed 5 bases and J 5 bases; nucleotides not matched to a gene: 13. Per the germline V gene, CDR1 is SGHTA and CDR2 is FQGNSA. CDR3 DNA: TGTGCCAGCAGCACGCGGGCGGGAGTTTTCGGAGATACGCAGTATTTT. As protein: CASSTRAGVFGDTQYF.

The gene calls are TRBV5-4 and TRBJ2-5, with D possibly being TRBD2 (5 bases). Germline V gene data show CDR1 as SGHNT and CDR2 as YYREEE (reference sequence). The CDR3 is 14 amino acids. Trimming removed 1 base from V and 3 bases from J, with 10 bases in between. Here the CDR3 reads CASSLRADEETQYF. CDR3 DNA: TGTGCCAGCAGCTTGCGAGCGGATGAAGAGACCCAGTACTTC.

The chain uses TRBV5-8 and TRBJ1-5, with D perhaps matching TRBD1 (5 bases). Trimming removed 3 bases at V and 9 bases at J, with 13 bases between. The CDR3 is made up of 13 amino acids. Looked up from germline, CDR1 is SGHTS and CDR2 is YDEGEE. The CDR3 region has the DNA TGTGCCAGCAGCTCCCGAGGGGCACGGCCCCAGCATTTT. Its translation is CASSSRGARPQHF.

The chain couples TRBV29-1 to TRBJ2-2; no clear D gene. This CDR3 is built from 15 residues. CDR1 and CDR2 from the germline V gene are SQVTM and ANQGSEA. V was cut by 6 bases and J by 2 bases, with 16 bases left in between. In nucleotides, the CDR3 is TGCAGCGTAGCGCACCCTAGTTTAAACACCGGGGAGCTGTTTTTT. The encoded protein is CSVAHPSLNTGELFF.

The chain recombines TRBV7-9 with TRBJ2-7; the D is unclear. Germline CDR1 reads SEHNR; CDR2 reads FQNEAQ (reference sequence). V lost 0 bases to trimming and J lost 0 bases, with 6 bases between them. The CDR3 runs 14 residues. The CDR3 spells CASSLAGFSYEQYF. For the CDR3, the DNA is TGTGCCAGCAGCTTAGCAGGGTTCTCCTACGAGCAGTACTTC.

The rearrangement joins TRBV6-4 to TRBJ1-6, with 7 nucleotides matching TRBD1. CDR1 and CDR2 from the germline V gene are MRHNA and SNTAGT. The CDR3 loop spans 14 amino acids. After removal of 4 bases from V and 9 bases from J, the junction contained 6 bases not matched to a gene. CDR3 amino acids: CASSVGGSGSPLHF. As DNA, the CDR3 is TGTGCCAGCAGTGTAGGGGGCAGCGGTTCACCCCTCCACTTT.

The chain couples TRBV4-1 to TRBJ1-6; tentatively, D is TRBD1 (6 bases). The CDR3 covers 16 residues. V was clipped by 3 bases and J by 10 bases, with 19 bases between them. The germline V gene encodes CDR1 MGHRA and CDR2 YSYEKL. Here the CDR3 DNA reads TGCGCCAGCAGCCAGGAACAGGGATATAGCGTATCACCCCTCCACTTT. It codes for CASSQEQGYSVSPLHF.

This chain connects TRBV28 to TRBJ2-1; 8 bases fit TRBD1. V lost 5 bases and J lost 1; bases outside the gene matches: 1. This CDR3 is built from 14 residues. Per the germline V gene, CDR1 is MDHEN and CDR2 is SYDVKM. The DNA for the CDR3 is TGTGCCAGCAGTAGGACAGGGTCCTACAATGAGCAGTTCTTC. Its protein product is CASSRTGSYNEQFF.

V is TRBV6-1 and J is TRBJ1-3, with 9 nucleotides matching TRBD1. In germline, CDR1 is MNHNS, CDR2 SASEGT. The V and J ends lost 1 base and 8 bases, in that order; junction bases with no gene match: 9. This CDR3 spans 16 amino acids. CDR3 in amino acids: CASSEERGTGRDTIYF. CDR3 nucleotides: TGTGCCAGCAGTGAAGAGCGGGGGACAGGGCGGGACACCATATATTTT.